The 9 T cell receptor beta chains reported below all come from one sample, sequenced in a study of graft-versus-host responses after intestinal transplantation. These TCRs' antigens remain unknown. Data came from immunoSEQ multiplex PCR; TCRdb stores just in-frame clones and leaves some out. The sample lists 45,000 to 65,000 clones; almost 95% were seen once. This sample comprised unstimulated CD4+ T cells sorted from spleen or lymph node cells, obtained before transplant. The receptors come from a human donor who was the organ donor for an intestinal transplant.

This clone was seen just once. The chain has TRBV5-4 and TRBJ1-4; D is possibly TRBD1 (5 bases). This CDR3 has 15 residues. The germline V gene encodes CDR1 SGHNT and CDR2 YYREEE (reference sequence). The V gene lost 1 base and the J gene lost 4 bases, with 11 bases spanning the gap. CDR3 nucleotides: TGTGCCAGCAGCTTGAGGGGAGGGCGTAATGAAAAACTGTTTTTT. Residues: CASSLRGGRNEKLFF.

The J gene is TRBJ1-6, the V gene TRBV27; 7 bases are shared with TRBD1. CDR1 MNHEY and CDR2 SMNVEV come from the germline V gene (reference sequence). The CDR3 has 17 amino acids. J lost 0 bases, V lost 5 bases, and 7 bases had no gene match. As DNA, the CDR3 is TGTGCCAGCAGTCCTTACCGGGACAGCTCCTATAATTCACCCCTCCACTTT. It specifies CASSPYRDSSYNSPLHF.

J is TRBJ2-3 and V is TRBV10-3, with 8 positions matching TRBD1. The CDR3 totals 13 residues. CDR1 is ENHRY and CDR2 is SYGVKD in the germline V gene. Trimming removed 6 bases from V and 6 bases from J; junction bases left unmatched: 5. The CDR3 is CAISDRGRDTQYF. Written as DNA, the CDR3 is TGTGCCATCAGCGACAGGGGTCGGGATACGCAGTATTTT.

V is TRBV6-1 and J is TRBJ2-3, with 9 bases that match TRBD1. CDR3 length equals 15 residues. The germline V gene has CDR1 MNHNS and CDR2 SASEGT. The trim removed 6 bases at V and 5 bases at J, leaving 9 bases unmatched. The chain's CDR3 is CASRAGTGLIDTQYF. The CDR3 DNA sequence: TGTGCCAGCAGAGCCGGGACAGGGCTTATAGATACGCAGTATTTT.

This clone was observed a single time. The chain combines TRBV11-2 with TRBJ2-5, with 8 bases aligning to TRBD1. The CDR3 covers 14 residues. The junction had 4 bases not matched to a gene; V was cut back by 5 bases and J by 2 bases. The V gene's germline CDR1 is SGHAT and CDR2 FQNNGV. CDR3 in amino acids: CASSLNRGQETQYF. In DNA form, the CDR3 reads TGTGCCAGCAGCCTAAACAGGGGGCAAGAGACCCAGTACTTC. Full variable domain (remainder filled in from reference TRBV11-2 and TRBJ2-5): EAGVAQSPRYKIIEKRQSVAFWCNPISGHATLYWYQQILGQGPKLLIQFQNNGVVDDSQLPKDRFSAERLKGVDSTLKIQPAKLEDSAVYLCASSLNRGQETQYFGPGTRLLVL.

V and J are TRBV9 and TRBJ1-3; the D gene is possibly TRBD1 (6 bases). This CDR3 contains 15 residues. Germline loops: CDR1 SGDLS, CDR2 YYNGEE. V lost 4 bases and J lost 3, with 14 bases in between. The CDR3 sequence is CASSTTWGRGNTIYF. CDR3 in DNA: TGTGCCAGCAGCACGACTTGGGGGCGTGGAAACACCATATATTTT.

This clone was recorded once. This chain uses TRBV19 with TRBJ2-5; D might be TRBD1 (6 bases). Trimming removed 3 bases from V and 5 bases from J, with 10 bases in between. Germline CDR1 reads LNHDA; CDR2 reads SQIVND (reference sequence). The CDR3 has 13 residues. CDR3 sequence reads: CASSIRQGETQYF. DNA for the CDR3: TGTGCCAGTAGTATTAGGCAGGGGGAGACCCAGTACTTC.

This chain links TRBV12-5 with TRBJ2-5, with D unresolved. Germline lookup yields CDR1 LGHNT and CDR2 FRNRAP. The V end lost 2 bases, the J end lost 5 bases, and 15 bases lay between the germline ends. The CDR3 has 15 amino acids. This CDR3 is CASGLTLEVRETQYF. As DNA, the CDR3 is TGTGCTAGTGGTTTGACCCTTGAGGTCCGGGAGACCCAGTACTTC.

The genes are TRBV5-4 and TRBJ2-5; possible D gene TRBD2, 5 bases. The V and J ends lost 5 bases and 3 bases respectively, with 17 bases between them. Germline V gene lookup returns CDR1 SGHNT and CDR2 YYREEE (reference sequence). The CDR3 is made up of 15 amino acids. As DNA, the CDR3 is TGTGCCAGCAGGCCTGGGCCGAGAGGGAAAGAGACCCAGTACTTC. Translated: CASRPGPRGKETQYF. Filled out from reference TRBV5-4 and TRBJ2-5, the complete variable domain reads ETGVTQSPTHLIKTRGQQVTLRCSSQSGHNTVSWYQQALGQGPQFIFQYYREEENGRGNFPPRFSGLQFPNYSSELNVNALELDDSALYLCASRPGPRGKETQYFGPGTRLLVL.